This T cell receptor beta chain was sequenced for a study of blood T cells in healthy people across ages. Combining a sample-barcoded 5' primer with a J-beta primer mix, a second PCR ran for about 6 to 12 cycles. CDR3-containing paired-end reads numbered at least 2.5 million in each sample. A single record per CDR3 protein comes from TCRdb applying MiXCR to the 5' RACE reads. This table has over 1,500,000 distinct CDR3 sequences, roughly 52% appearing once. The TCR was taken from a middle-aged woman in good health. Source material: blood.

CDR3 DNA: TGTGCCATCAGTGAGGCGAGGGAGCAGTACTTC. This sequence encodes CAISEAREQYF. This rearrangement joins TRBV10-3 to TRBJ2-5; weak D call: TRBD2 (5 bases). V shed 2 bases and J shed 11 bases, with 9 bases lying between them. Germline V gene lookup returns CDR1 ENHRY and CDR2 SYGVKD. The CDR3 covers 11 residues.